Following are 2 T cell receptor beta chains from one sample sequenced in a study of blood T cell repertoires in COVID-19. Method: immunoSEQ multiplex PCR; TCRdb's copy keeps in-frame clones and lacks some. The top ten clones hold around 4% of a sample with about 350,000 clones, roughly nine tenths of them seen once. Sequencing was performed on peripheral blood. The receptors shown here come from a woman aged 60-75 years with COVID-19, enrolled during active disease.

The chain is built from TRBV19 and TRBJ2-2; 7 bases are shared with TRBD1. J lost 4 bases, V lost 8 bases, and 1 base had no gene match. The germline V gene encodes CDR1 LNHDA and CDR2 SQIVND (reference sequence). The CDR3 is 12 amino acids. In DNA form, the CDR3 reads TGTGCCAGTTACAGGGGCACCGGGGAGCTGTTTTTT. This codes for CASYRGTGELFF.

This chain connects TRBV28 to TRBJ1-5; D gene uncertain. V gave up 5 bases and J gave up 9 bases, with 11 bases separating them. This CDR3 region has 12 residues. CDR1 and CDR2 (germline): MDHEN, SYDVKM. In DNA form, the CDR3 reads TGTGCCAGCAGTACCACTGCGGGGCCCCAGCATTTT. Its protein is CASSTTAGPQHF.